A single sample gave rise to the 16 T cell receptor beta chains below, sequenced in a study of shared clonotypes between healthy human individuals. This table comes from immunoSEQ multiplex PCR, and its TCRdb copy is limited to in-frame clones, with some not included. The sample contains roughly 700,000 clones, less than 95% of which appear only once. The material sequenced was memory CD8+ T cells from PBMCs. Stated subset: CD45RO+ cells pooled with CCR7-negative TemRA cells. Receptors originate from a man aged 18 to 35 in good health. Some clones in this sample may be carry-over from other donors' samples.

This chain joins TRBV27 and TRBJ2-2; a possible D gene is TRBD1 (5 bases). Trimming shortened V by 6 bases and J by 5 bases, and 19 bases separated the two germline ends. The CDR3 is made up of 16 amino acids. CDR1 and CDR2 from the germline V gene are MNHEY and SMNVEV (reference sequence). CDR3 nucleotide sequence: TGTGCCAGCAGCCCTGCCAGGGAAGGAGAGACCGGGGAGCTGTTTTTT. Translated: CASSPAREGETGELFF.

Concerning this clone: Other DNA sequences in the same sample also yield this CDR3. The V call is TRBV27, the J call TRBJ2-1; the match to TRBD2 covers 11 bases. Germline V gene data show CDR1 as MNHEY and CDR2 as SMNVEV (reference sequence). Trimming at V came to 4 bases and at J to 3 bases, leaving 2 bases not matched to a gene. The CDR3 covers 15 residues. The CDR3 nucleotides read TGTGCCAGCAGTTCACTAGCGGGGGACTACAATGAGCAGTTCTTC. This translates into CASSSLAGDYNEQFF.

The rearrangement joins TRBV19 to TRBJ2-7; no firm D call. The germline CDR1 and CDR2 sequences are LNHDA and SQIVND (reference sequence). Deletions cut 5 bases from V and 3 bases from J, with 14 bases between. The CDR3 runs 14 residues. CDR3 nucleotides: TGTGCCAGTAGTTCTTGGACGAAGAACTACGAGCAGTACTTC. The encoded protein is CASSSWTKNYEQYF.

The J gene is TRBJ2-7, the V gene TRBV27; D call uncertain. The V and J ends lost 4 bases and 4 bases respectively, with 11 bases between them. Germline V CDR1 and CDR2: MNHEY, SMNVEV (reference sequence). The CDR3 has 13 residues. CDR3 in amino acids: CASSSGQVYEQYF. CDR3 bases: TGTGCCAGCAGTTCCGGGCAGGTGTACGAGCAGTACTTC.

This chain links TRBV28 with TRBJ1-4; 8 nucleotides agree with TRBD1. Germline V lookup: CDR1 MDHEN, CDR2 SYDVKM. The CDR3 runs to 14 residues. Unmatched junction bases numbered 5, after V lost 3 bases and J lost 8 bases. The CDR3 DNA is TGTGCCAGCAGTTTTCAGGGGGCGAGCGAAAAACTGTTTTTT. Protein sequence: CASSFQGASEKLFF.

The chain uses TRBV27 and TRBJ2-1; 12 bases fit TRBD2. J was trimmed by 4 bases and V by 4 bases; bases with no gene match: 11. The CDR3 spans 18 residues. CDR1 is MNHEY, CDR2 SMNVEV, per germline (reference sequence). Here the CDR3 DNA reads TGTGCCAGCAGTTCTCTTCGGACTAGCGGGACACCATACAATGAGCAGTTCTTC. Its protein product is CASSSLRTSGTPYNEQFF.

The rearrangement uses TRBV10-1 and TRBJ2-3; D unresolved. From germline, CDR1 is WNHNN and CDR2 SYGVQD (reference sequence). There are 12 residues in the CDR3. V lost 3 bases to trimming and J lost 5 bases, with 6 bases between them. Here the CDR3 reads CASSESRDTQYF. CDR3 DNA: TGCGCCAGCAGTGAAAGTAGAGATACGCAGTATTTT.

The chain has TRBV10-1 and TRBJ2-7; 8 bases agree with TRBD2. With V trimmed by 0 bases and J by 6 bases, 4 bases remained unmatched. The CDR3 totals 14 residues. CDR1 and CDR2 from the germline V gene are WNHNN and SYGVQD (reference sequence). This CDR3 reads CASSESAGGSEQYF. CDR3 bases: TGCGCCAGCAGTGAGTCGGCGGGAGGCTCCGAGCAGTACTTC.

The chain uses TRBV19 and TRBJ2-2; D remains unclear. The germline gives CDR1 LNHDA, CDR2 SQIVND (reference sequence). Trimming took 5 bases from V and 1 from J, leaving 8 bases between them. CDR3 length: 14 amino acids. Here the CDR3 reads CASSEQLNTGELFF. CDR3 nucleotide sequence: TGTGCCAGTAGTGAGCAGCTGAACACCGGGGAGCTGTTTTTT.

The J gene is TRBJ2-1, the V gene TRBV7-9; 7 bases are a match to TRBD1. Germline V gene data show CDR1 as SEHNR and CDR2 as FQNEAQ (reference sequence). CDR3 length: 17 residues. The V gene end was trimmed by 0 bases and the J gene end by 1 base; junction bases not matched to a gene: 6. The CDR3 sequence: CASSLARGLVSYNEQFF. CDR3 in DNA: TGTGCCAGCAGCTTAGCGAGGGGGCTAGTTTCCTACAATGAGCAGTTCTTC. The variable domain in full, with the rest retrieved from reference TRBV7-9 and TRBJ2-1, is DTGVSQNPRHKITKRGQNVTFRCDPISEHNRLYWYRQTLGQGPEFLTYFQNEAQLEKSRLLSDRFSAERPKGSFSTLEIQRTEQGDSAMYLCASSLARGLVSYNEQFFGPGTRLTVL.

The chain recombines TRBV11-3 with TRBJ2-7, with 8 bases fitting TRBD2. J lost 2 bases, V lost 5 bases, and 8 bases had no gene match. This CDR3 spans 15 amino acids. The germline V gene encodes CDR1 SGHNT and CDR2 YENEEA. The CDR3 nucleotides read TGTGCCAGCAGCCACCCGATGACTAGCGCCTACGAGCAGTACTTC. It encodes CASSHPMTSAYEQYF. The complete variable domain, with remaining parts taken from reference TRBV11-3 and TRBJ2-7, reads EAGVVQSPRYKIIEKKQPVAFWCNPISGHNTLYWYLQNLGQGPELLIRYENEEAVDDSQLPKDRFSAERLKGVDSTLKIQPAELGDSAVYLCASSHPMTSAYEQYFGPGTRLTVT.

This chain joins TRBV15 and TRBJ1-1; 7 bases match TRBD1. CDR3 length: 15 residues. Germline V CDR1 and CDR2: LNHNV, YYDKDF (reference sequence). V was clipped by 0 bases and J by 6 bases; unmatched bases: 7. The CDR3: CATSRDEGGRPEAFF. Written as DNA, the CDR3 is TGTGCCACCAGCAGAGATGAAGGGGGCCGACCTGAAGCTTTCTTT.

The V call is TRBV7-9, the J call TRBJ2-1, with 10 nucleotides matching TRBD2. The CDR3 consists of 17 residues. Trimming cost V 5 bases and J 7 bases; bases outside gene matches: 14. Per germline, CDR1 SEHNR and CDR2 FQNEAQ (reference sequence). CDR3 in DNA: TGTGCCAGCAGCGTTCTCGGGGCTGGGACTAGCGTTAATGAGCAGTTCTTC. The encoded protein is CASSVLGAGTSVNEQFF.

The chain carries TRBV5-1 and TRBJ1-1; D not resolved. Trimming shortened V by 4 bases and J by 4 bases, and 11 bases separated the two germline ends. Looked up from germline, CDR1 is SGHRS and CDR2 is YFSETQ. The CDR3 extends over 13 amino acids. The CDR3 DNA is TGCGCCAGCAGCCCGTTGGATGTCACTGAAGCTTTCTTT. As protein: CASSPLDVTEAFF.

The chain is built from TRBV12-5 and TRBJ1-2; weak D call: TRBD1 (5 bases). Germline V gene lookup returns CDR1 LGHNT and CDR2 FRNRAP. The V end lost 0 bases, the J end lost 2 bases, and 13 bases lay between the germline ends. The CDR3 runs to 16 residues. The CDR3 protein is CASGLVEKDRNYGYTF. DNA for the CDR3: TGTGCTAGTGGTTTGGTAGAGAAAGACAGAAACTATGGCTACACCTTC.

This clone was found many times. V and J are TRBV7-6 and TRBJ1-4; no reliable D call. Germline CDR1 is SGHVS and CDR2 is FNYEAQ. V was pared by 1 base and J by 6 bases, with 6 bases between. There are 13 residues in the CDR3. For the CDR3, the DNA is TGTGCCAGCAGCTTAGATGGTCATGAAAAACTGTTTTTT. Its protein is CASSLDGHEKLFF.